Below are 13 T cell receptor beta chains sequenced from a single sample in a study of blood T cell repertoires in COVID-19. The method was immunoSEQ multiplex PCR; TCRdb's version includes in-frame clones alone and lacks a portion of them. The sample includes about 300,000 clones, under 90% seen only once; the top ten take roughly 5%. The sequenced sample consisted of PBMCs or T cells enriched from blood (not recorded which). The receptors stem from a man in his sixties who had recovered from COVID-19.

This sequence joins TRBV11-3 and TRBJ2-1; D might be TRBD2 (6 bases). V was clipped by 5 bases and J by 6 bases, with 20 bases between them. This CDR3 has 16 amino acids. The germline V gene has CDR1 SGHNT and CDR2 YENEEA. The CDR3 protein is CASSDPRGRWSNEQFF. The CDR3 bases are TGTGCCAGCAGCGACCCTCGGGGGAGGTGGAGCAATGAGCAGTTCTTC.

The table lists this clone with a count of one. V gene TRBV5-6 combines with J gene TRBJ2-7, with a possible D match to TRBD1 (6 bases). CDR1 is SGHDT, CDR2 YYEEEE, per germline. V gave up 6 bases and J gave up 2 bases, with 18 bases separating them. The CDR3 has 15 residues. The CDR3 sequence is CASNPQGWLTYEQYF. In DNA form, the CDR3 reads TGTGCCAGCAACCCACAGGGTTGGCTCACCTACGAGCAGTACTTC.

This CDR3 reads CASSLTAAQIEAFF. CDR3 DNA: TGCGCCAGCAGCTTGACAGCCGCGCAGATCGAAGCTTTCTTT. This chain connects TRBV5-1 to TRBJ1-1, with D uncertain. V lost 1 base, J lost 8 bases, and 15 bases lay in between. The CDR3 loop spans 14 amino acids. The germline gives CDR1 SGHRS, CDR2 YFSETQ.

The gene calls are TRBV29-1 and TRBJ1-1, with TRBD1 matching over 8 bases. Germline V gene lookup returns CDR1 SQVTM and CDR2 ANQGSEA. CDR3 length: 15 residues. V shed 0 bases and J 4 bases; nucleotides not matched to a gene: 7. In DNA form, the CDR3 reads TGCAGCGTTGAAGATGGTGGACAGGGTGTCACTGAAGCTTTCTTT. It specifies CSVEDGGQGVTEAFF.

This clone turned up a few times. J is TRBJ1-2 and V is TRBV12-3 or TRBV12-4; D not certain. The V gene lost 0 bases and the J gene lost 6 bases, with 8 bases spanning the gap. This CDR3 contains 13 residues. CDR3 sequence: CASSLAWADGYTF. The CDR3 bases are TGTGCCAGCAGTTTAGCTTGGGCAGATGGCTACACCTTC.

CDR3: CASGGDVGSREKLFF. DNA for the CDR3: TGTGCCTCTGGTGGCGATGTGGGCAGTCGGGAAAAACTGTTTTTT. The chain joins TRBV6-5 to TRBJ1-4; no reliable D call. The CDR3 totals 15 residues. V was clipped by 11 bases and J by 8 bases, with 24 bases between them. Looked up from germline, CDR1 is MNHEY and CDR2 is SVGAGI.

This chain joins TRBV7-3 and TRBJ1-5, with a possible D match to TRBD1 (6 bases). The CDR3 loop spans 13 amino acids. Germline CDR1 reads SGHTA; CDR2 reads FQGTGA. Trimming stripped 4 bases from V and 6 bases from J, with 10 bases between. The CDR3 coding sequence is TGTGCCAGCAGCTGGGGACATGGTCAGCCCCAGCATTTT. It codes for CASSWGHGQPQHF.

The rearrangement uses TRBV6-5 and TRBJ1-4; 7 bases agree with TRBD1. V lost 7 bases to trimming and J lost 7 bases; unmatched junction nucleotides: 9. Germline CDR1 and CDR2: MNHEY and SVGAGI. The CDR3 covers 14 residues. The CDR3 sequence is CASNQRGLGEKLFF. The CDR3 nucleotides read TGTGCCAGCAACCAAAGGGGGCTCGGTGAAAAACTGTTTTTT.

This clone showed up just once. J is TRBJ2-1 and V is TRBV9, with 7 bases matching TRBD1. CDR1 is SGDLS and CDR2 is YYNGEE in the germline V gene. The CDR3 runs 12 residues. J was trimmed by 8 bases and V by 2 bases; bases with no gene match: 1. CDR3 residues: CASSVDRDEQFF. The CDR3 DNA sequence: TGTGCCAGCAGCGTTGACAGGGATGAGCAGTTCTTC. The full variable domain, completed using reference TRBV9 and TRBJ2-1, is DSGVTQTPKHLITATGQRVTLRCSPRSGDLSVYWYQQSLDQGLQFLIQYYNGEERAKGNILERFSAQQFPDLHSELNLSSLELGDSALYFCASSVDRDEQFFGPGTRLTVL.

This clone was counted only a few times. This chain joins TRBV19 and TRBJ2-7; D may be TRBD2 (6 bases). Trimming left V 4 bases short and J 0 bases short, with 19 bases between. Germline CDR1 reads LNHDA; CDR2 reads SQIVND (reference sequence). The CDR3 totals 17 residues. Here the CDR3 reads CASSSSPGTSSSYEQYF. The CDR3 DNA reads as TGTGCCAGTAGTAGTTCTCCAGGGACTTCCAGCTCCTACGAGCAGTACTTC.

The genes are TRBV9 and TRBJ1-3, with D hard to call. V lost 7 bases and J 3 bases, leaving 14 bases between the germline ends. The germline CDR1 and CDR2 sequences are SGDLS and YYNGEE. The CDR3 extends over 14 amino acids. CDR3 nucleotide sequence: TGTGCCAGCCAGCCCGGGGTGGTTGGAAACACCATATATTTT. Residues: CASQPGVVGNTIYF. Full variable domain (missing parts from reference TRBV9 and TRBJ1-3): DSGVTQTPKHLITATGQRVTLRCSPRSGDLSVYWYQQSLDQGLQFLIQYYNGEERAKGNILERFSAQQFPDLHSELNLSSLELGDSALYFCASQPGVVGNTIYFGEGSWLTVV.

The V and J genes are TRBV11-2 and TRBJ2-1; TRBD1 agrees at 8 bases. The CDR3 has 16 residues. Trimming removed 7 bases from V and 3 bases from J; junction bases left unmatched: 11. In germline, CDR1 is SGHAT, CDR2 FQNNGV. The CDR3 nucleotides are TGTGCCAGCATGGACAGGGTAATAAGGCACTACAATGAGCAGTTCTTC. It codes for CASMDRVIRHYNEQFF. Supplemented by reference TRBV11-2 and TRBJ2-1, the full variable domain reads EAGVAQSPRYKIIEKRQSVAFWCNPISGHATLYWYQQILGQGPKLLIQFQNNGVVDDSQLPKDRFSAERLKGVDSTLKIQPAKLEDSAVYLCASMDRVIRHYNEQFFGPGTRLTVL.

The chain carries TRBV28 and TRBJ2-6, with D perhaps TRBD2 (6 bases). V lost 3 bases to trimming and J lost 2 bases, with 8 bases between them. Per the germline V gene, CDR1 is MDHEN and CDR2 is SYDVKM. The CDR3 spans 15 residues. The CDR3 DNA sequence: TGTGCCAGCAGTTTTTCGGGGGCTGGGGCCAACGTCCTGACTTTC. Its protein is CASSFSGAGANVLTF.